Listed here are 6 T cell receptor beta chains from one sample, sequenced in a study of cytomegalovirus exposure and HLA in healthy donors. The PCR was carried out with 60 Vbeta primers and 13 Jbeta primers. Sequenced by immunoSEQ multiplex PCR; TCRdb stores in-frame clones only, minus some. The sample gives around 98,000 clones, more than 75% of which show up once; roughly 7.7% is in the top ten. The specimen was PBMCs. The receptors were gathered from a human donor in good health.

The CDR3 is CASSLEGLAGNNEQFF. For the CDR3, the DNA is TGTGCCAGCAGCTTGGAGGGGCTAGCGGGAAACAATGAGCAGTTCTTC. The chain carries TRBV5-4 and TRBJ2-1; 9 bases align to TRBD2. This CDR3 has 16 amino acids. J lost 5 bases, V lost 0 bases, and 6 bases had no gene match. Germline V CDR1 and CDR2: SGHNT, YYREEE (reference sequence).

The chain has TRBV5-4 and TRBJ2-5; 9 nucleotides align to TRBD1. CDR3 length equals 14 residues. V was pared by 3 bases and J by 4 bases, with 4 bases of the junction left unmatched. CDR1 is SGHNT and CDR2 is YYREEE in the germline V gene (reference sequence). The CDR3 region has the DNA TGTGCCAGCAGCTCACAGGGGGCTGGAGAGACCCAGTACTTC. Translated: CASSSQGAGETQYF. Variable domain in full (rest from reference TRBV5-4 and TRBJ2-5): ETGVTQSPTHLIKTRGQQVTLRCSSQSGHNTVSWYQQALGQGPQFIFQYYREEENGRGNFPPRFSGLQFPNYSSELNVNALELDDSALYLCASSSQGAGETQYFGPGTRLLVL.

This chain joins TRBV19 and TRBJ1-5; 7 nucleotides align to TRBD1. Trimming cost V 5 bases and J 4 bases; bases outside gene matches: 8. The CDR3 extends over 15 amino acids. From germline, CDR1 is LNHDA and CDR2 SQIVND (reference sequence). The CDR3 DNA reads as TGTGCCAGTAGTCCTACGTGGGACAGTAATCAGCCCCAGCATTTT. It translates to CASSPTWDSNQPQHF.

The chain couples TRBV10-3 to TRBJ2-3, with D possibly being TRBD2 (5 bases). Germline V CDR1 and CDR2: ENHRY, SYGVKD. Trimming stripped 3 bases from V and 11 bases from J, with 9 bases between. CDR3 length: 11 residues. CDR3 amino acids: CAISDVEGQYF. Written as DNA, the CDR3 is TGTGCCATCAGTGATGTCGAGGGGCAGTATTTT.

J is TRBJ1-5 and V is TRBV7-2; maybe TRBD1 (6 bases). Trimming removed 5 bases at V and 5 bases at J, with 10 bases between. The CDR3 is 13 residues long. CDR1 SGHTA and CDR2 FQGNSA come from the germline V gene. CDR3 residues: CASSARQDQPQHF. The CDR3, as DNA: TGTGCCAGCAGCGCCCGACAGGATCAGCCCCAGCATTTT.

V gene TRBV4-2 combines with J gene TRBJ1-1; D unresolved. Trimming removed 1 base from V and 4 bases from J, with 7 bases in between. The CDR3 is 13 residues long. Germline CDR1 is LGHNA and CDR2 is YNFKEQ. CDR3 nucleotides: TGTGCCAGCAGCCAAGGGCGGGGCACTGAAGCTTTCTTT. Its protein product is CASSQGRGTEAFF.